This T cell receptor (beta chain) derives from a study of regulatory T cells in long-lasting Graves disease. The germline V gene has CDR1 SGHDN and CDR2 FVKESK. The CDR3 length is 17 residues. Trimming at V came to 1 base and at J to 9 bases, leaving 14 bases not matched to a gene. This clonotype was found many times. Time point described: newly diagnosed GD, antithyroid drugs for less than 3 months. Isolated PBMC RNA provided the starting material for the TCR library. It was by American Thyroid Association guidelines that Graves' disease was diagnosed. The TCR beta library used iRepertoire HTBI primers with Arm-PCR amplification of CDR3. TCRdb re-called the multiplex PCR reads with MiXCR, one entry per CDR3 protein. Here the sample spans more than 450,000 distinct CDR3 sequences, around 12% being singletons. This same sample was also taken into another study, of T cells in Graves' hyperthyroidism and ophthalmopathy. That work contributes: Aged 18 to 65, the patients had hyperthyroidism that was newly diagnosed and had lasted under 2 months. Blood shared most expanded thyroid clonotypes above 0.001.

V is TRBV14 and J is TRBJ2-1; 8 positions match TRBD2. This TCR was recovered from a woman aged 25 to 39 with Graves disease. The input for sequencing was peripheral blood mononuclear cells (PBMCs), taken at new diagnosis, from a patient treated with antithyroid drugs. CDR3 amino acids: CASSQGLTSALLGEQFF. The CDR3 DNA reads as TGTGCCAGCAGCCAAGGGCTGACTAGCGCCCTTTTAGGTGAGCAGTTCTTC.